A selection of T cell receptor beta chains follows, all from one sample in a study of blood T cell repertoires in COVID-19. Sequenced by immunoSEQ multiplex PCR; TCRdb stores in-frame clones only, minus some. The sample lists some 140,000 clones, approximately 81% seen once, with 8.4% in the top ten. Sequenced material: peripheral blood. The receptors shown here come from a woman aged 55-70 years with active or convalescent COVID-19. CDR3s include the opening cysteine and the closing phenylalanine or tryptophan. A D gene is named only where the DNA matches it firmly. Expanded clones are given a class, and other clones once, few, many or no size at all.

clone_size j_call v_call d_call cdr3_length cdr3_nt cdr3_aa
- TRBJ1-6 TRBV7-9 TRBD1 14 TGTGCCAGCAGCTTGGACAGGAATAATTCACCCCTCCACTTT CASSLDRNNSPLHF
- TRBJ1-1 TRBV29-1 TRBD1 13 TGCAGCGGGCGACAGGGTATTGGCGCTGAAGCTTTCTTT CSGRQGIGAEAFF
- TRBJ2-1 TRBV18 TRBD1 16 TGTGCCAGCTCACCCCTACAGGGGAGCCTTTACAATGAGCAGTTCTTC CASSPLQGSLYNEQFF
- TRBJ2-3 TRBV5-1 TRBD2 17 TGCGCCAGCAGCACCAGGACTAGCGGGGGCAGCACAGATACGCAGTATTTT CASSTRTSGGSTDTQYF
- TRBJ2-3 TRBV19 - 13 TGTGCCAGTAGTCCTACAGGCACAGATACGCAGTATTTT CASSPTGTDTQYF
few TRBJ2-2 TRBV27 TRBD2 17 TGTGCCAGCAGTTTGGGACTAGCGGGCCGGAACACCGGGGAGCTGTTTTTT CASSLGLAGRNTGELFF
- TRBJ1-4 TRBV10-3 TRBD1 14 TGTGCCATCAGTGAGGCAGGGGGCGGTGAAAAACTGTTTTTT CAISEAGGGEKLFF
- TRBJ2-5 TRBV18 TRBD2 18 TGTGCCAGCTCACCGGGACTAGCGGTCCCCAGGGGCAAAGAGACCCAGTACTTC CASSPGLAVPRGKETQYF
- TRBJ2-3 TRBV3-1/TRBV3-2 TRBD2 18 TGTGCCAGCAGCCACCCCGCCCGACGGGGGGTCGTTGCAGATACGCAGTATTTT CASSHPARRGVVADTQYF
few TRBJ2-2 TRBV7-9 TRBD2 16 TGTGCCAGCAGCTTAGCGGCACTAGCGAGCACCGGGGAGCTGTTTTTT CASSLAALASTGELFF
- TRBJ2-2 TRBV6-7 TRBD2 15 TGTGCCAGCACCAAAGCGGGAGGGCCCACCGGGGAGCTGTTTTTT CASTKAGGPTGELFF
few TRBJ2-3 TRBV7-8 - 14 TGTGCCAGCAGCCGAGGGACTTTCGCAGATACGCAGTATTTT CASSRGTFADTQYF
- TRBJ2-3 TRBV23-1 TRBD2 12 TGCGCCAGCAGGACTTCGGGGGGATTTCAGTATTTT CASRTSGGFQYF
- TRBJ2-1 TRBV6-5 TRBD2 15 TGTGCCAGCAGGGGGACTAGCGGGACCTACAATGAGCAGTTCTTC CASRGTSGTYNEQFF
- TRBJ1-1 TRBV5-1 TRBD1 14 TGCGCCAGCAGCTTCGCGACAGGGGACACTGAAGCTTTCTTT CASSFATGDTEAFF
- TRBJ2-4 TRBV28 TRBD2 16 TGTGCCAGCAGTCCGCGCGGGAGGGCCTCAGCGGGCATTCAGTACTTC CASSPRGRASAGIQYF
once TRBJ1-1 TRBV2 TRBD1 15 TGTGCCAGCAGTGGCCGCAGGACAGGGGTAACTGAAGCTTTCTTT CASSGRRTGVTEAFF
once TRBJ1-4 TRBV6-4 - 15 TGTGCCAGCAGTGTCGGTTTGGGCCCTAATGAAAAACTGTTTTTT CASSVGLGPNEKLFF
once TRBJ1-2 TRBV30 - 14 TGTGCCTGGAGTCTCCAGGGGTCTAACTATGGCTACACCTTC CAWSLQGSNYGYTF
- TRBJ2-7 TRBV28 TRBD1 14 TGTGCCAGCAGCCCCGGGACAGGGTGGTACGAGCAGTACTTC CASSPGTGWYEQYF
- TRBJ2-2 TRBV24-1 TRBD1 15 TGTGCCACCAGTGGGACAGGGTTAAGCACCGGGGAGCTGTTTTTT CATSGTGLSTGELFF
few TRBJ1-2 TRBV7-2 - 16 TGTGCCAGCAGCTTAGAGCCCCGGACAAAGGATCGTGGCTACACCTTC CASSLEPRTKDRGYTF
few TRBJ2-1 TRBV7-2 - 13 TGTGCCAGCAGCTTAGCGCGCTACAATGAGCAGTTCTTC CASSLARYNEQFF
- TRBJ1-4 TRBV6-5 TRBD1 16 TGTGCCAGCAGTTCCCCGACCGGGACAGGGGTTGAAAAACTGTTTTTT CASSSPTGTGVEKLFF
- TRBJ2-7 TRBV9 - 14 TGTGCCAGCAGCCCAGGGTCGTCTACCTACGAGCAGTACTTC CASSPGSSTYEQYF
few TRBJ2-1 TRBV18 TRBD2 16 TGTGCCAGCTCACCACCGAGTTTAACTAGCGGTAATGAGCAGTTCTTC CASSPPSLTSGNEQFF
- TRBJ2-7 TRBV4-1 TRBD2 17 TGCGCCAGCAGCCAAGGAATGTCTAGCGGGAGTCTCTACGAGCAGTACTTC CASSQGMSSGSLYEQYF
- TRBJ1-5 TRBV19 - 14 TGTGCCAGTAGTTGGGGGGATAGCAATCAGCCCCAGCATTTT CASSWGDSNQPQHF
- TRBJ1-1 TRBV30 - 14 TGTGCCTGGAGTGTACGGGCAGGGGACACTGAAGCTTTCTTT CAWSVRAGDTEAFF
- TRBJ1-1 TRBV10-3 - 15 TGTGCCATCAGTGAGTCTGGGGCACAGGGCACTGAAGCTTTCTTT CAISESGAQGTEAFF
few TRBJ1-2 TRBV7-2 TRBD1 14 TGTGCCAGCAGCTTGGACAGGGGAAACTATGGCTACACCTTC CASSLDRGNYGYTF
- TRBJ1-2 TRBV7-8 TRBD1 13 TGTGCCAGCAGCGACAGGGTGGACTATGGCTACACCTTC CASSDRVDYGYTF
- TRBJ2-2 TRBV15 - 15 TGTGCCACCAGCAGAGATGGAGCGTACACCGGGGAGCTGTTTTTT CATSRDGAYTGELFF
- TRBJ2-5 TRBV28 - 15 TGTGCCAGCAGCCTACCCCGGGAGTCACAGGAGACCCAGTACTTC CASSLPRESQETQYF
- TRBJ1-2 TRBV28 TRBD1 15 TGTGCCAGCAGTTTTGACAGGGTGGAAAACTATGGCTACACCTTC CASSFDRVENYGYTF
- TRBJ2-7 TRBV4-3 - 16 TGCGCCAGCAGCCAAGAAATAGTAAATGGAGCCTACGAGCAGTACTTC CASSQEIVNGAYEQYF
- TRBJ2-1 TRBV6-5 - 12 TGTGCCAGCAGTCCGACTGAGAATGAGCAGTTCTTC CASSPTENEQFF
- TRBJ1-1 TRBV30 TRBD1 13 TGTGCCTCCTTGGACAGGGAGAGCACTGAAGCTTTCTTT CASLDRESTEAFF
- TRBJ2-1 TRBV4-1 - 13 TGCGCCAGCAGCCGTGTCACTCACAATGAGCAGTTCTTC CASSRVTHNEQFF
once TRBJ1-2 TRBV5-1 TRBD1 13 TGCGCCAGCAGCCAGGGACAGGGAAACGGCTACACCTTC CASSQGQGNGYTF
- TRBJ1-5 TRBV29-1 TRBD1 13 TGCAGCGTGGGGGACAGGGGAAATCAGCCCCAGCATTTT CSVGDRGNQPQHF
- TRBJ2-3 TRBV7-2 TRBD1 17 TGTGCCAGCAGCTTGTGGGCCCGACAGGGGGTGACAGATACGCAGTATTTT CASSLWARQGVTDTQYF
once TRBJ2-7 TRBV27 - 14 TGTGCCAGCAGAGACAGAGCGAACTCCTACGAGCAGTACTTC CASRDRANSYEQYF
- TRBJ1-6 TRBV6-5 - 13 TGTGCCAGCAAGCTCCAAGGGGATTCACCCCTCCACTTT CASKLQGDSPLHF
- TRBJ1-1 TRBV4-1 - 19 TGCGCCAGCAGCCAAGCGACGGACAGTCGGAAAGTGAGTGGGACTGAAGCTTTCTTT CASSQATDSRKVSGTEAFF
- TRBJ2-2 TRBV7-9 TRBD2 16 TGTGCCAGCAGCGGACGACTAGCGGGGTTGTCCGGGGAGCTGTTTTTT CASSGRLAGLSGELFF
- TRBJ1-2 TRBV2 - 12 TGTGCCAGCAGTGGTGGAGGGTATGGCTACACCTTC CASSGGGYGYTF
- TRBJ1-1 TRBV24-1 - 11 TGTGCCACCAGTGACTACAGGGAAGCTTTCTTT CATSDYREAFF
- TRBJ2-3 TRBV27 - 15 TGTGCCAGCAGTCCGACCCCCCGGGGGACAGATACGCAGTATTTT CASSPTPRGTDTQYF
- TRBJ1-3 TRBV7-8 - 16 TGTGCCAGCAGCTTAGAAGGAGGGATCTCTGGAAACACCATATATTTT CASSLEGGISGNTIYF